This T cell receptor (beta chain) appears in the sequencing data of a study of blood T cell repertoires in COVID-19. Study background: The origin of the acute and convalescent COVID-19 samples was the United States, Italy and Spain. Sample material is recorded as cDNA or gDNA derived from T cells, B-cell-depleted T cells, or PBMCs.

This clone has only one observation. Methods used by the authors: Reference gene primer amplification yielded estimated nucleated cell counts. The assay was immunoSEQ multiplex PCR, and TCRdb's table has in-frame clones only and misses some. V and J calls and clone size follow that table, whereas D and trimming were derived from the DNA. The table includes roughly 200,000 clones, about 91% detected once. The sequenced material came from peripheral blood. The sequence derives from a woman aged 30 to 39 with acute or convalescent COVID-19.

The CDR3 here is CASSLRGPDTDTQYF. The CDR3 coding sequence is TGTGCCAGCAGCCTCAGGGGTCCGGACACAGATACGCAGTATTTT. This chain joins TRBV5-5 and TRBJ2-3; a possible D gene is TRBD1 (6 bases). V lost 4 bases and J lost 2, with 14 bases in between. The CDR3 length is 15 residues. The germline V gene has CDR1 SGHKS and CDR2 YYEKEE (reference sequence).